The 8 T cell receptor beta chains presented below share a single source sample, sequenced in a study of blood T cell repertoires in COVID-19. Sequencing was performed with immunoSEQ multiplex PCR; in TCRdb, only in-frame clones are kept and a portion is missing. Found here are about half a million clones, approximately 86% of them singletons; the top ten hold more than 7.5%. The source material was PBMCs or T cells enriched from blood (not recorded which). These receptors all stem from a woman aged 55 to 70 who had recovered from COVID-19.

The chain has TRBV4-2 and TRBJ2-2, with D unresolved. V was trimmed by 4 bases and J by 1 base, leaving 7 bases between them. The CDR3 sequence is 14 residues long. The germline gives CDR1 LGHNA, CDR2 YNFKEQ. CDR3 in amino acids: CASSRTKNTGELFF. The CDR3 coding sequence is TGTGCCAGCAGCCGCACTAAGAACACCGGGGAGCTGTTTTTT.

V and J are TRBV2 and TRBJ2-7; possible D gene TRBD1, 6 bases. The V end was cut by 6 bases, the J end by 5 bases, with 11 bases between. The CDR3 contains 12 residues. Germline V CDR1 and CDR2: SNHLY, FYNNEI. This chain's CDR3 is CASRFYRDEQYF. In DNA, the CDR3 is TGTGCCAGCAGATTTTACAGGGACGAGCAGTACTTC.

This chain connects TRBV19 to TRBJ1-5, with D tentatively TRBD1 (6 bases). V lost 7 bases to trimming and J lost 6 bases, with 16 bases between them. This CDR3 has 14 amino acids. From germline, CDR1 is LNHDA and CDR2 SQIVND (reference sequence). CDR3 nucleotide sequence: TGTGCCAGTACCAAGTCAGGGGAAGGTCAGCCCCAGCATTTT. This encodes CASTKSGEGQPQHF. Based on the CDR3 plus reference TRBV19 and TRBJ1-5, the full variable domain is DGGITQSPKYLFRKEGQNVTLSCEQNLNHDAMYWYRQDPGQGLRLIYYSQIVNDFQKGDIAEGYSVSREKKESFPLTVTSAQKNPTAFYLCASTKSGEGQPQHFGDGTRLSIL.

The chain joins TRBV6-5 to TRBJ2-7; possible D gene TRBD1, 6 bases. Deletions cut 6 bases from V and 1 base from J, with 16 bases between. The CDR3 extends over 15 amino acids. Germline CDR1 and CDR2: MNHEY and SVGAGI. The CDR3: CASSPVDSPSYEQYF. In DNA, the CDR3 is TGTGCCAGCAGCCCCGTGGACAGCCCTTCCTACGAGCAGTACTTC.

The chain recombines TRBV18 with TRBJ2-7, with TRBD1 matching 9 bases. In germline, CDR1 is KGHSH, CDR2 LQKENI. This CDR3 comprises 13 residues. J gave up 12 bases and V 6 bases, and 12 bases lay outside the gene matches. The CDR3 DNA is TGTGCCAGCTCTCGTAGGGACAGGGAACCCCCGTACGTC. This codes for CASSRRDREPPYV.

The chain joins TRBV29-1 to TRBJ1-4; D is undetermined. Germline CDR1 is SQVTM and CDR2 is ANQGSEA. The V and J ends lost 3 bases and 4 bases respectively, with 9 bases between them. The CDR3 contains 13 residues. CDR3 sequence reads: CSVEAGINEKLFF. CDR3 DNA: TGCAGCGTTGAGGCAGGCATTAATGAAAAACTGTTTTTT.

CDR3 sequence reads: CSDFQGGTQYF. The CDR3 DNA follows: TGCAGCGATTTCCAGGGTGGTACGCAGTATTTT. V is TRBV29-1 and J is TRBJ2-3, with D maybe TRBD1 (5 bases). Germline CDR1 reads SQVTM; CDR2 reads ANQGSEA. The CDR3 has 11 residues. V was cut by 7 bases and J by 8 bases, with 13 bases left in between.

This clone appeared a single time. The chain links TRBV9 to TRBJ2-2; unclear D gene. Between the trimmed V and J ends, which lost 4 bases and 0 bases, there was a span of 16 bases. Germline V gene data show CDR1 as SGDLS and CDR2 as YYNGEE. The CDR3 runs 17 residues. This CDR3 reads CASSPRKTPTNTGELFF. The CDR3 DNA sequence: TGTGCCAGCAGCCCAAGAAAGACACCTACGAACACCGGGGAGCTGTTTTTT.